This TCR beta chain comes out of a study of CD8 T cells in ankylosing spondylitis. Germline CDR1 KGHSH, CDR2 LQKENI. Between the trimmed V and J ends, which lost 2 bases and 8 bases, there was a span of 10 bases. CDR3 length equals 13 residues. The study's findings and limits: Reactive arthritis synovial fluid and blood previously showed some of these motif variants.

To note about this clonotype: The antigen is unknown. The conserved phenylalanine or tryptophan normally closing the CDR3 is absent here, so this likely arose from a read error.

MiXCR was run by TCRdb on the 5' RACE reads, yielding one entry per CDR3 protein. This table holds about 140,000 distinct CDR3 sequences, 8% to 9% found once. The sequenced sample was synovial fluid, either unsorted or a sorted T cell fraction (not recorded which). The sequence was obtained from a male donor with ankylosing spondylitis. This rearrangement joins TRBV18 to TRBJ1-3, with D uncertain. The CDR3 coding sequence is TGTGCCAGCTCACCAACTCGAACGGACACCATATATATT. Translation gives CASSPTRTDTIYI.